This passage covers 7 T cell receptor beta chains from one sample sequenced in a study of T-cell reconstitution after alpha-beta-depleted transplantation in children. TCRbeta library construction was performed incorporating unique molecular identifiers. Using its own MiXCR run on the PCR reads, TCRdb lists one record per CDR3 protein. The sample holds approximately 640,000 distinct CDR3 sequences, roughly 17% seen once. The material sequenced was PBMCs from the stem cell graft donor, taken from the stem cell graft. These receptors originate from a human donor who donated a stem cell graft to a child with acute myeloid leukemia.

The table lists this clonotype with many counts. J is TRBJ2-1 and V is TRBV20-1; D is possibly TRBD2 (6 bases). Germline loops: CDR1 DFQATT, CDR2 SNEGSKA (reference sequence). V was pared by 6 bases and J by 4 bases, with 10 bases between. The CDR3 has 12 residues. This CDR3 is CSASGLYNEQFF. The CDR3 nucleotides are TGCAGTGCCTCGGGACTTTACAATGAGCAGTTCTTC.

For the CDR3, the DNA is TGTGCCAGCAGTTTAGGCAGACAAAACACCATATATTTT. Translating it yields CASSLGRQNTIYF. J is TRBJ1-3 and V is TRBV28; D is undetermined. The CDR3 has 13 amino acids. The V gene's germline CDR1 is MDHEN and CDR2 SYDVKM. V was pared by 2 bases and J by 6 bases, with 8 bases between.

This clonotype was found a few times. This chain uses TRBV28 with TRBJ2-1, with TRBD1 matching over 8 bases. Trimming removed 2 bases from V and 2 bases from J; junction bases left unmatched: 5. The CDR3 is made up of 16 amino acids. Germline V gene data show CDR1 as MDHEN and CDR2 as SYDVKM. This CDR3 is CASSLRTGTPYNEQFF. CDR3 DNA: TGTGCCAGCAGTTTAAGGACAGGGACCCCCTACAATGAGCAGTTCTTC.

The chain combines TRBV6-1 with TRBJ1-2; D is undetermined. Trimming took 2 bases from V and 5 from J, leaving 9 bases between them. The CDR3 is 13 residues long. Germline CDR1 MNHNS, CDR2 SASEGT. The CDR3: CASSERRGYGYTF. CDR3 DNA sequence: TGTGCCAGCAGTGAACGGAGAGGTTATGGCTACACCTTC.

This clonotype showed up just a few times. The chain couples TRBV5-1 to TRBJ2-1; D is tentatively TRBD1 or TRBD2 (7 bases each). The germline V gene has CDR1 SGHRS and CDR2 YFSETQ. Trimming stripped 5 bases from V and 3 bases from J, with 15 bases between. CDR3 size: 15 residues. CDR3 amino acids: CASSQRGDSYNEQFF. CDR3 nucleotides: TGCGCCAGCAGTCAACGGGGGGACAGCTACAATGAGCAGTTCTTC.

This clonotype was seen at least ten times. The rearrangement joins TRBV20-1 to TRBJ2-1; 7 bases align to TRBD1. The CDR3 is 14 amino acids. J lost 5 bases, V lost 6 bases, and 10 bases had no gene match. The germline V gene has CDR1 DFQATT and CDR2 SNEGSKA (reference sequence). The DNA of the CDR3 is TGCAGTGCAACGAGGGGACAGTTAAACAATGAGCAGTTCTTC. The encoded protein is CSATRGQLNNEQFF.

This clonotype was seen many times. The chain uses TRBV5-6 and TRBJ1-5; the D gene is possibly TRBD1 (5 bases). V was cut by 1 base and J by 5 bases, with 10 bases left in between. In germline, CDR1 is SGHDT, CDR2 YYEEEE. The CDR3 length is 14 residues. The CDR3, as DNA: TGTGCCAGCAGCTTGACAGGCCTTGATCAGCCCCAGCATTTT. Translated, it gives CASSLTGLDQPQHF.